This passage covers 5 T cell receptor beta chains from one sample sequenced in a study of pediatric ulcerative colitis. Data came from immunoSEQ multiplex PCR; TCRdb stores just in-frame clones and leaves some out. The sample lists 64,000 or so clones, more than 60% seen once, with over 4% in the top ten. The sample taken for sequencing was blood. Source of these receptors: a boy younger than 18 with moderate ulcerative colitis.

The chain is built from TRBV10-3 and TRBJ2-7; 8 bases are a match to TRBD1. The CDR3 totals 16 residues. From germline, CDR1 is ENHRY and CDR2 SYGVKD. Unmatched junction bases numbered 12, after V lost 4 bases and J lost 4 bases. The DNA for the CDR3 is TGTGCCATCAGTGTCGGATTGGGGACAGGTGATTACGAGCAGTACTTC. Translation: CAISVGLGTGDYEQYF.

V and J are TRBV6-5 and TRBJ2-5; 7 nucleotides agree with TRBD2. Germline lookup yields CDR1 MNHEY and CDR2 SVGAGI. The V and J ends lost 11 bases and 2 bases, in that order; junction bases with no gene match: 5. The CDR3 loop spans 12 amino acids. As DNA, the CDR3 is TGTGCCGCGGGAGTGCGGCAAGAGACCCAGTACTTC. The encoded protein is CAAGVRQETQYF.

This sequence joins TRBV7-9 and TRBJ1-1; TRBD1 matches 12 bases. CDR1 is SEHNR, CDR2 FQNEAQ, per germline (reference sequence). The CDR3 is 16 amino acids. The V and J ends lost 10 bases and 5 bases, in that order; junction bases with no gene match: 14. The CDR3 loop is CATLPGQGAVGTEAFF. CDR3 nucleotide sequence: TGTGCCACCCTGCCGGGACAGGGGGCGGTGGGGACTGAAGCTTTCTTT.

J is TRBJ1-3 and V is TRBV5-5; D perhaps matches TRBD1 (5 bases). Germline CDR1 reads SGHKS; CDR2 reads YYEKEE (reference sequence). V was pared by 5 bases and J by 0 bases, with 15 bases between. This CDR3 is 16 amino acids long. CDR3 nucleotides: TGTGCCAGCAGTCTACCGGGGACCTACTCTGGAAACACCATATATTTT. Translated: CASSLPGTYSGNTIYF.

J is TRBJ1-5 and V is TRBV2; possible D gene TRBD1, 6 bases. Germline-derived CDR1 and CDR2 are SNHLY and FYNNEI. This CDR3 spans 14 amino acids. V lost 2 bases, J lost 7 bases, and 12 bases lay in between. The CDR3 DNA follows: TGTGCCAGCAGTGAACAGGGGATGGGGCAGCCCCAGCATTTT. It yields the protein CASSEQGMGQPQHF.